This T cell receptor beta chain was documented in a study of blood T cell repertoires in COVID-19. About the study: The study drew acute and convalescent COVID-19 samples from the United States, Italy and Spain.

Only in-frame clones appear in the TCRdb table, and some are missing; sequencing was by immunoSEQ multiplex PCR. The sample has more than 150,000 clones, around 83% seen once. The CDR3 runs 12 residues. Germline CDR1 SGHNT, CDR2 YYREEE (reference sequence). V dropped 0 bases and J dropped 7 bases, with 8 bases sitting between them. The chain combines TRBV5-4 with TRBJ2-7; weak D call: TRBD1 (5 bases). The sequenced material came from peripheral blood. This TCR was sampled from a man between 18 and 29 years old with acute or convalescent COVID-19. DNA of the CDR3: TGTGCCAGCAGCTTGGTGGGGCGAGAGCAGTACTTC. This gives the protein CASSLVGREQYF.